A single TCR beta chain is shown here with its context. Its target is unknown. This sample stems from a study of neoadjuvant nivolumab and ipilimumab in lung cancer. At the level of the study: The combination arm added day-1 ipilimumab 1 mg/kg to nivolumab 3 mg/kg on days 1, 15, 29. The study, taken as a whole, reports: Pathologic regression was not significantly tied to TCR clonality. Compared with tumor-adjacent uninvolved lung, resected tumors showed greater richness and clonality. TCR receptors were sequenced in few samples.

The method was immunoSEQ multiplex PCR; TCRdb's version includes in-frame clones alone and lacks a portion of them. The data hold approximately 17,000 clones, with more than 75% observed a single time. The CDR3 runs to 11 residues. The germline V and J ends were trimmed by 7 bases and 2 bases, with 5 bases remaining between them. Germline V gene lookup returns CDR1 KGHSH and CDR2 LQKENI. The source is an adult with non-small cell lung cancer. The sequences come from tumor tissue, collected after neoadjuvant nivolumab, alone or with ipilimumab, at or shortly before surgery. The V and J genes are TRBV18 and TRBJ2-5; D is undetermined. The CDR3 DNA reads as TGTGCCAGCTTGGGACAAGAGACCCAGTACTTC. It codes for CASLGQETQYF. Full variable domain (remainder filled in from reference TRBV18 and TRBJ2-5): NAGVMQNPRHLVRRRGQEARLRCSPMKGHSHVYWYRQLPEEGLKFMVYLQKENIIDESGMPKERFSAEFPKEGPSILRIQQVVRGDSAAYFCASLGQETQYFGPGTRLLVL.